This passage covers 10 T cell receptor beta chains from one sample sequenced in a study. TCRdb reanalysed the 5' RACE reads using MiXCR and keeps one entry per CDR3 protein. The table shows fewer than 65,000 distinct CDR3 sequences, with less than 25% occurring only once. Treg sorting used a CD4+CD25+CD127-/low gate. The sequencing sample was made of tumor-infiltrating Tregs sorted from the breast tumor. The receptors derive from a female donor with breast cancer.

The chain links TRBV3-1 to TRBJ2-7; D is unclear. Per germline, CDR1 LGHDT and CDR2 YNNKEL (reference sequence). The CDR3 loop spans 14 amino acids. V shed 2 bases and J shed 1 base, with 9 bases lying between them. The CDR3 spells CASSQLIRSYEQYF. The CDR3 DNA reads as TGTGCCAGCAGCCAATTAATCCGTTCCTACGAGCAGTACTTC.

This clonotype was observed a few times. The chain links TRBV6-1 to TRBJ2-6; 8 nucleotides line up with TRBD1. Trimming removed 5 bases from V and 4 bases from J; junction bases left unmatched: 13. Germline-derived CDR1 and CDR2 are MNHNS and SASEGT. CDR3 length: 18 residues. CDR3 amino acids: CASSRTGPMSSGANVLTF. The CDR3 DNA reads TGTGCCAGCAGTCGGACAGGGCCTATGTCCTCAGGGGCCAACGTCCTGACTTTC.

This clonotype was observed a few times. The chain has TRBV6-1 and TRBJ1-1; 9 nucleotides agree with TRBD1. The CDR3 totals 14 residues. CDR1 and CDR2 (germline): MNHNS, SASEGT. The ends lost 8 bases at V and 3 bases at J; junction bases unmatched: 7. CDR3 DNA: TGTGCCAGCTATCCCGACAGGGGGTACACTGAAGCTTTCTTT. This gives the protein CASYPDRGYTEAFF.

This clonotype came up many times. The chain recombines TRBV29-1 with TRBJ1-2; 7 bases agree with TRBD1. This CDR3 has 12 amino acids. J was trimmed by 8 bases and V by 4 bases; bases with no gene match: 7. Germline loops: CDR1 SQVTM, CDR2 ANQGSEA. The CDR3 reads CSVGEGGLGYTF. Here the CDR3 DNA reads TGCAGCGTTGGGGAAGGGGGCCTGGGCTACACCTTC.

This clonotype has a count of ten or more. The V gene is TRBV7-2, the J gene TRBJ2-1; D is ambiguous. The CDR3 totals 16 residues. V was trimmed by 5 bases and J by 5 bases, leaving 19 bases between them. CDR1 and CDR2 from the germline V gene are SGHTA and FQGNSA. The CDR3 nucleotides are TGTGCCAGCAGCAACCAACCCCCTAGGATCGACAATGAGCAGTTCTTC. Translation gives CASSNQPPRIDNEQFF.

This clonotype came up a few times. This chain links TRBV5-4 with TRBJ2-3; no clear D gene. Deletions cut 3 bases from V and 3 bases from J, with 17 bases between. This CDR3 is built from 16 residues. Germline CDR1 is SGHNT and CDR2 is YYREEE (reference sequence). The CDR3 DNA follows: TGTGCCAGCAGCTGGGGTAACAGCCCCGTGACAGATACGCAGTATTTT. This codes for CASSWGNSPVTDTQYF.

This clonotype was seen repeatedly, ten times or more. The chain links TRBV12-3 or TRBV12-4 to TRBJ2-3; 7 positions match TRBD2. This CDR3 is built from 14 residues. With 8 bases clipped from V and 6 bases from J, the junction kept 11 bases outside the gene matches. The CDR3 coding sequence is TGTGCCAGCGGCCGGAGTGTCGGGAGGGATACGCAGTATTTT. Translation gives CASGRSVGRDTQYF.

This clonotype was recorded many times. The chain employs TRBV20-1 and TRBJ2-5; D is perhaps TRBD1 or TRBD2 (7 bases each). CDR1 DFQATT and CDR2 SNEGSKA come from the germline V gene (reference sequence). CDR3 length equals 15 residues. With 6 bases removed from V and 6 bases from J, the gap between germline ends came to 23 bases. CDR3 protein: CSAPAGGGPGKTQYF. The CDR3 DNA reads as TGCAGTGCCCCGGCAGGGGGAGGGCCTGGAAAGACCCAGTACTTC.

This clonotype was recorded a few times. CDR3: CASSLQQGKTEAFF. The CDR3 DNA sequence: TGCGCCAGCAGCTTGCAGCAGGGAAAGACTGAAGCTTTCTTT. This chain joins TRBV5-1 and TRBJ1-1, with a tentative D call TRBD1 (5 bases). Trimming pared 1 base from V and 5 bases from J, leaving 12 bases between. This CDR3 is built from 14 residues. The germline CDR1 and CDR2 sequences are SGHRS and YFSETQ. Filled out from reference TRBV5-1 and TRBJ1-1, the complete variable domain reads KAGVTQTPRYLIKTRGQQVTLSCSPISGHRSVSWYQQTPGQGLQFLFEYFSETQRNKGNFPGRFSGRQFSNSRSEMNVSTLELGDSALYLCASSLQQGKTEAFFGQGTRLTVV.

V usage is TRBV6-5 and J usage is TRBJ2-7; TRBD1 aligns across 10 bases. Germline values: CDR1 MNHEY, CDR2 SVGAGI. V gave up 5 bases and J gave up 5 bases; unmatched junction bases: 6. The CDR3 runs to 14 residues. In nucleotides, the CDR3 is TGTGCCAGCAGTCGGACAGGGGGTCGCAACGAGCAGTACTTC. Translated, it gives CASSRTGGRNEQYF.